This TCR beta chain was sequenced for a study of T cells after yellow fever vaccination. This clonotype was counted between two and nine times. Its antigen is not identified. V lost 7 bases and J lost 0; bases outside the gene matches: 10. Looked up from germline, CDR1 is WSHSY and CDR2 is SAAADI. The CDR3 runs 17 residues. It was through 5'RACE template switching that TCR cDNA was made, with a universal primer site and UMIs added. Via MiXCR, TCRdb re-called the 5' RACE reads, giving one row per CDR3 protein. The sample has about 370,000 distinct CDR3 sequences; roughly 11% are singletons. Study results and limitations: The secondary T-cell response peaked on day 5, not day 15, but was weaker.

The chain is built from TRBV10-2 and TRBJ1-5; 9 bases agree with TRBD1. The specimen comprised PBMCs, sampled on the day of the first yellow fever vaccination. The receptor was derived from a young man who received the YFV17D yellow fever vaccine. CDR3 protein: CASTRTGGRYSNQPQHF. DNA for the CDR3: TGCGCCAGCACCCGAACAGGGGGCCGGTATAGCAATCAGCCCCAGCATTTT.